This note documents a single T cell receptor (beta chain) sequence. These data are taken from a study of blood T cell repertoires in COVID-19. Study details: Sites in the United States, Italy and Spain provided acute and convalescent COVID-19 samples.

The protocol was immunoSEQ multiplex PCR, while the TCRdb copy is restricted to in-frame clones and leaves out a portion. There are around 100,000 clones in the sample; 85% occur only once, and around an eighth lies in the top ten. The CDR3 totals 15 residues. V was clipped by 5 bases and J by 0 bases; unmatched bases: 6. Looked up from germline, CDR1 is LGHDT and CDR2 is YNNKEL (reference sequence). Sequenced sample: peripheral blood. The TCR was taken from a human donor in a cohort sampled during active COVID-19. The chain uses TRBV3-1 (or the pseudogene TRBV3-2) and TRBJ1-2; 7 nucleotides align to TRBD1. CDR3 bases: TGTGCCAGCAGCAGAAGACAGGGCTCTAACTATGGCTACACCTTC. It is translated as CASSRRQGSNYGYTF.